This T cell receptor (beta chain) was observed in a study of Ad26.COV2.S vaccination and SARS-CoV-2 variants. The CDR3 extends over 13 amino acids. Germline loops: CDR1 MNHEY, CDR2 SMNVEV (reference sequence). Trimming removed 5 bases at V and 5 bases at J, with 10 bases between. This sample's treatment: 15 to 20 received Ad26.COV2.S at low or high dose, single or two shots; about 5 received placebo; per-sample allocation not given. Samples were taken on day 63 after the first vaccine or placebo injection. The donor was a Boston adult aged 18-55 years. The data were produced by immunoSEQ multiplex PCR, yet TCRdb's version contains in-frame clones alone and is incomplete. The sample consists of 350,000 to 600,000 clones, 70% to 90% of them appearing once.

This chain connects TRBV27 to TRBJ1-5; D is ambiguous. The clonotype originates from a person aged 18 to 65 who received the Ad26.COV2.S COVID-19 vaccine or a placebo. Sequenced material: peripheral blood, taken in a trial of Ad26.COV2.S vaccine versus placebo. CDR3 in DNA: TGTGCCAGCAGTCACAGCCTTTATCAGCCCCAGCATTTT. Amino acids: CASSHSLYQPQHF.